This T cell receptor beta chain emerged from a study of blood T cell repertoires in COVID-19. Enrollees, about 18 to 90 years old, lived in fewer than 25 US areas. Trimming took 6 bases from V and 9 from J, leaving 3 bases between them. Germline V lookup: CDR1 SNHLY, CDR2 FYNNEI. This CDR3 comprises 10 residues. Measured with immunoSEQ multiplex PCR; TCRdb has only the in-frame clones, and not every one. The sample has approximately 200,000 clones; roughly 84% are singletons. The receptor comes from a man aged 25-45 years in a cohort exposed to, infected with or recovered from COVID-19 (not recorded which). The rearrangement uses TRBV2 and TRBJ1-6, with D unresolved. The sequenced sample consisted of PBMCs or T cells enriched from blood (not recorded which). CDR3 nucleotide sequence: TGTGCCAGCAGGAGTTCACCCCTCCACTTT. Protein sequence: CASRSSPLHF. The full variable domain, in which reference TRBV2 and TRBJ1-6 provide the parts outside the CDR3, is EPEVTQTPSHQVTQMGQEVILRCVPISNHLYFYWYRQILGQKVEFLVSFYNNEISEKSEIFDDQFSVERPDGSNFTLKIRSTKLEDSAMYFCASRSSPLHFGNGTRLTVT.